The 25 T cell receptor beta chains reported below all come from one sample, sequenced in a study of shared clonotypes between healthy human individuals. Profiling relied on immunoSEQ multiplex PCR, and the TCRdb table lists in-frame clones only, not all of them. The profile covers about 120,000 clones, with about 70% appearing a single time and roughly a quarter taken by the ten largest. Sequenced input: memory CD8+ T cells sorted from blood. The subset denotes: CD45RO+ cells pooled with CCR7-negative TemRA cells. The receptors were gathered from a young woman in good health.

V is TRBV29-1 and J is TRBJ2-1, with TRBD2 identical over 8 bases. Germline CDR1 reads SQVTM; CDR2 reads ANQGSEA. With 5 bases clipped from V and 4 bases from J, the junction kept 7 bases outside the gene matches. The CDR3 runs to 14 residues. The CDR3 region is CSVLGSGMYNEQFF. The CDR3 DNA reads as TGCAGCGTTTTGGGTAGCGGGATGTACAATGAGCAGTTCTTC.

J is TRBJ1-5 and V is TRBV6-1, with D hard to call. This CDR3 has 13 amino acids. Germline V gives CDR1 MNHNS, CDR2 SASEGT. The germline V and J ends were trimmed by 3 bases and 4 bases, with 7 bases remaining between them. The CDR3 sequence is CASSESENQPQHF. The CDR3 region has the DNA TGTGCCAGCAGTGAGTCAGAAAATCAGCCCCAGCATTTT.

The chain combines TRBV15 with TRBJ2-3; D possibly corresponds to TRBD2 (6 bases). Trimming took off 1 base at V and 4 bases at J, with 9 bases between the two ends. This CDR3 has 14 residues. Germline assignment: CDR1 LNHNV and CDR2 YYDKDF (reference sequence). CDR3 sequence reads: CATSRVEGADTQYF. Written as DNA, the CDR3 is TGTGCCACCAGCAGAGTGGAGGGTGCAGATACGCAGTATTTT.

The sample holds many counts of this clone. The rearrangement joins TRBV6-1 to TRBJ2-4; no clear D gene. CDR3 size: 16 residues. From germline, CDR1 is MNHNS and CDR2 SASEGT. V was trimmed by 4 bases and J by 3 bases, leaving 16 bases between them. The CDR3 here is CASSGPYTPGKNIQYF. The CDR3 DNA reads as TGTGCCAGCAGTGGGCCTTATACGCCGGGCAAAAACATTCAGTACTTC.

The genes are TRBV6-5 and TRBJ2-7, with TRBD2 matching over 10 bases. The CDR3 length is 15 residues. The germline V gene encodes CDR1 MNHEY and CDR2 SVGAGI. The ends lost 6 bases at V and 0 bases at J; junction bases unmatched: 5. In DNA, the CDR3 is TGTGCCAGCAGCTCGTCTAGCGGGAGCTCCTACGAGCAGTACTTC. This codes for CASSSSSGSSYEQYF.

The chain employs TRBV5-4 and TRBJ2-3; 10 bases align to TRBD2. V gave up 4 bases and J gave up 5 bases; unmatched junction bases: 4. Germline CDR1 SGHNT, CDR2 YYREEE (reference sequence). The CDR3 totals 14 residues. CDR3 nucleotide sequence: TGTGCCAGCAGCCCACTAGCGGGAAAAGATACGCAGTATTTT. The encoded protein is CASSPLAGKDTQYF.

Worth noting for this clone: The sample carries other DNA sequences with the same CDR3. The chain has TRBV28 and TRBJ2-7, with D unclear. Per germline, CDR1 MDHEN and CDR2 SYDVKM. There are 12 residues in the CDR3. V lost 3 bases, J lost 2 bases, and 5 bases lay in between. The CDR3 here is CASSFSPYEQYF. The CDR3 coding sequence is TGTGCCAGCAGTTTCTCCCCCTACGAGCAGTACTTC.

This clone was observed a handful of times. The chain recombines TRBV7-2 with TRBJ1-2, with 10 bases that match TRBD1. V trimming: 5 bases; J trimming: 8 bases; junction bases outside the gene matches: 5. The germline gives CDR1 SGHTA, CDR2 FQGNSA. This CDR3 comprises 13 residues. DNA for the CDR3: TGTGCCAGCAGCACCGGGACAGGGGACGGCTACACCTTC. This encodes CASSTGTGDGYTF.

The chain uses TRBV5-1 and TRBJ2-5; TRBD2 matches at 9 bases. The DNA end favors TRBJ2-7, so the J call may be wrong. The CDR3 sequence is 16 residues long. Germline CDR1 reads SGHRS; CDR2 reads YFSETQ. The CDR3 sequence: CASSLPSAGGSYEQYF. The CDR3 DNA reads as TGCGCCAGCAGCTTGCCATCAGCGGGAGGTTCCTACGAGCAGTACTTC.

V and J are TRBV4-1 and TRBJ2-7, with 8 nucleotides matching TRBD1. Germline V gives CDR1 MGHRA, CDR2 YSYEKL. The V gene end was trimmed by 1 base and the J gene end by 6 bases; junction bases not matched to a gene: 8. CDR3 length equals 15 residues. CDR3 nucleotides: TGCGCCAGCAGCCAAGTGACAGGGGTTATCAGCGAGCAGTACTTC. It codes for CASSQVTGVISEQYF.

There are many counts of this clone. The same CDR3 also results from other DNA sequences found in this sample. CDR3 sequence reads: CASSLGAGGPGTGELFF. DNA for the CDR3: TGTGCCAGCAGCTTAGGAGCGGGAGGGCCTGGCACCGGGGAGCTGTTTTTT. The rearrangement joins TRBV7-6 to TRBJ2-2; 10 nucleotides agree with TRBD2. The CDR3 covers 17 residues. Trimming cost V 1 base and J 4 bases; bases outside gene matches: 6. The germline V gene has CDR1 SGHVS and CDR2 FNYEAQ.

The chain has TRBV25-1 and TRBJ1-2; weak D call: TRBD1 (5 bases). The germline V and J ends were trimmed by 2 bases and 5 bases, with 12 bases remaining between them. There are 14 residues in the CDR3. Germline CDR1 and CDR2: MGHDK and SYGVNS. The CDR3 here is CASSETGSLYGYTF. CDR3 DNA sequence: TGTGCCAGCAGTGAAACAGGTTCCTTATATGGCTACACCTTC.

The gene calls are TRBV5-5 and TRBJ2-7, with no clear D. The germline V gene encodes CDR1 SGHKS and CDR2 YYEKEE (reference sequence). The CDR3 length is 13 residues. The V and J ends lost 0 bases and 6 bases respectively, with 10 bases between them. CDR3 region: CASSLGYTAEQYF. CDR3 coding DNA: TGTGCCAGCAGCTTGGGGTACACTGCCGAGCAGTACTTC.

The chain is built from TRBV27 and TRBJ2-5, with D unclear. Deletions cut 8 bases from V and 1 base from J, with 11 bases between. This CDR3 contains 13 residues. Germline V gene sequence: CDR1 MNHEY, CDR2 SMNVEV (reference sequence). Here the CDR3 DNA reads TGTGCCAGCGGGTATCCCAGCCAAGAGACCCAGTACTTC. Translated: CASGYPSQETQYF.

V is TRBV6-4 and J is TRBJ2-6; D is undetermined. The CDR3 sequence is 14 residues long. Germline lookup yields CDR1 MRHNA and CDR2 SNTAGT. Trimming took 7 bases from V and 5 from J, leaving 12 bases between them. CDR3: CASTRQSRANVLTF. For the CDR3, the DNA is TGTGCCAGCACACGACAAAGTCGGGCCAACGTCCTGACTTTC.

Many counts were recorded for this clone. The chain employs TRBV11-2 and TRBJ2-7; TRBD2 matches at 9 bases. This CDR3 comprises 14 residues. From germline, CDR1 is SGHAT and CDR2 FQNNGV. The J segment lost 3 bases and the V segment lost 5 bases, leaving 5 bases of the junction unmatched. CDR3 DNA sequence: TGTGCCAGCAGCCGATCAGCGGGAGGCTACGAGCAGTACTTC. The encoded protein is CASSRSAGGYEQYF.

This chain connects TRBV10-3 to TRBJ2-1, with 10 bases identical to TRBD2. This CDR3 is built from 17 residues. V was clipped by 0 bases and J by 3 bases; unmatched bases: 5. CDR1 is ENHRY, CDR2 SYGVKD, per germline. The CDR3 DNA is TGTGCCATCAGTGAGTCTCCTAGCGGGGGCCTCTACAATGAGCAGTTCTTC. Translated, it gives CAISESPSGGLYNEQFF.

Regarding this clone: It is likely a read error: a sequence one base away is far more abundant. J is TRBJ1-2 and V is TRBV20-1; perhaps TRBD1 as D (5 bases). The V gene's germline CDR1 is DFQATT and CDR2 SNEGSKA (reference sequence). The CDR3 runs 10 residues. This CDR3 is CSGTNYDYTF. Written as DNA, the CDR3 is TGCAGTGGGACAAACTATGACTACACCTTC.

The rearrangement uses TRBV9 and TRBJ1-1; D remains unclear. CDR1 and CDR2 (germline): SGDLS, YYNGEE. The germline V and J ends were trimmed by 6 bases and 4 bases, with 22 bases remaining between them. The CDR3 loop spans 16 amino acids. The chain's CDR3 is CASTGRSSVLGTEAFF. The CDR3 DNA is TGTGCCAGCACCGGAAGGTCCTCGGTGTTGGGCACTGAAGCTTTCTTT.

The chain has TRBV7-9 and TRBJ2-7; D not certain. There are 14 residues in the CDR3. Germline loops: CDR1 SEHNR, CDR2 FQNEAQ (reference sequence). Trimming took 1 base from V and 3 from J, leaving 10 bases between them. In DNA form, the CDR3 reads TGTGCCAGCAGCTTAGGAGCTGGGTACTACGAGCAGTACTTC. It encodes CASSLGAGYYEQYF.

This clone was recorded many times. The CDR3 nucleotides read TGTGCCAGCAGCTTATCTGGGGATACGCAGTATTTT. Its protein is CASSLSGDTQYF. The chain recombines TRBV7-9 with TRBJ2-3, with D unresolved. The CDR3 is made up of 12 amino acids. Germline-derived CDR1 and CDR2 are SEHNR and FQNEAQ (reference sequence). V was clipped by 2 bases and J by 6 bases, with 6 bases between them.

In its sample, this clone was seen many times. As DNA, the CDR3 is TGTGCCAGCAGCCGCCCAGGGGCTGGGGCCAACGTCCTGACTTTC. Its protein product is CASSRPGAGANVLTF. This chain uses TRBV7-2 with TRBJ2-6; tentative D call: TRBD1 (6 bases). Trimming removed 5 bases at V and 2 bases at J, with 10 bases between. CDR1 SGHTA and CDR2 FQGNSA come from the germline V gene. The CDR3 contains 15 residues.

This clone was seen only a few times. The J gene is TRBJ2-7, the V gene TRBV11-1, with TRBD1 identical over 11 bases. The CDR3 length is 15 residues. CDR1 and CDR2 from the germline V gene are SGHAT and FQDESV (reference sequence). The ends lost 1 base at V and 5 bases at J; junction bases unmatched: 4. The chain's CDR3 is CASSLGGQGAHEQYF. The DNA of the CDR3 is TGTGCCAGCAGCTTAGGTGGACAGGGGGCCCACGAGCAGTACTTC. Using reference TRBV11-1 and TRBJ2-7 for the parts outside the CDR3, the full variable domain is EAEVAQSPRYKITEKSQAVAFWCDPISGHATLYWYRQILGQGPELLVQFQDESVVDDSQLPKDRFSAERLKGVDSTLKIQPAELGDSAMYLCASSLGGQGAHEQYFGPGTRLTVT.

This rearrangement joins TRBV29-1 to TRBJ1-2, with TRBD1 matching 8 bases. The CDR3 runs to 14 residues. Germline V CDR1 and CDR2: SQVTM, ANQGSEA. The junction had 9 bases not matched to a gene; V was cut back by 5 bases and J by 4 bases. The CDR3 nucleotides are TGCAGCGTTTCGAGTGACAGGGGTGGCTATGGCTACACCTTC. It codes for CSVSSDRGGYGYTF.

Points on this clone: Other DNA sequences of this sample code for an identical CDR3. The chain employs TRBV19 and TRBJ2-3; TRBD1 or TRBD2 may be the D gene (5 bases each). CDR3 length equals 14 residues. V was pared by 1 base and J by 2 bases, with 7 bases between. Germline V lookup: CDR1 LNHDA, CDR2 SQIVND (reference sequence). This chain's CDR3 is CASSIGDLTDTQYF. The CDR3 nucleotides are TGTGCCAGTAGTATAGGGGACCTCACAGATACGCAGTATTTT.